The subject of this entry is one T cell receptor beta chain. The data stem from a study of PD-L1 blockade in urothelial cancer. The overall study: It was around 2014 that patients started atezolizumab at 1,200 mg intravenously every 3 weeks. Timepoints chosen for blood analysis were 3 weeks (second dose) and 6 weeks after treatment start. There were a median of approximately 150,000 T cells in blood samples.

CDR1 and CDR2 (germline): SEHNR, FQNEAQ (reference sequence). The germline V and J ends were trimmed by 5 bases and 5 bases, with 9 bases remaining between them. The CDR3 spans 12 residues. The method was immunoSEQ multiplex PCR; TCRdb's version includes in-frame clones alone and lacks a portion of them. The sample contains about 79,000 clones, about 90% of which appear only once. This sample's time point: pretreatment peripheral blood. All patients handed over anywhere from 1 to 8 samples, pretreatment and on-treatment. The receptor's source is a man aged 60 to 75 with urothelial cancer. The specimen comprised PBMCs, sampled around atezolizumab (anti-PD-L1) treatment. The chain has TRBV7-9 and TRBJ2-5, with D unclear. The CDR3 DNA follows: TGTGCCAGCAGCATCAACTCGGAGACCCAGTACTTC. It encodes CASSINSETQYF. The whole variable domain, filled in from reference TRBV7-9 and TRBJ2-5, reads DTGVSQNPRHKITKRGQNVTFRCDPISEHNRLYWYRQTLGQGPEFLTYFQNEAQLEKSRLLSDRFSAERPKGSFSTLEIQRTEQGDSAMYLCASSINSETQYFGPGTRLLVL.